This T cell receptor (beta chain) was recovered during a study of regulatory T cells in long-lasting Graves disease (dated by TCRdb to the early 2020s). As for the study more broadly: To count as having persistent Graves' disease, a patient had to have received antithyroid drug treatment for over 5 years with TSH receptor autoantibodies remaining persistently positive. This study used TCR sequencing and RNA sequencing of peripheral blood to compare persistent Graves' disease patients against newly diagnosed Graves' disease patients. The study was registered as a clinical trial and conducted in China. A total of about 35 samples underwent TCR sequencing: around 13 from persistent and around 20 from newly diagnosed Graves' disease patients. On average, persistent Graves' disease patients in the clinical cohort had been on antithyroid drugs for approximately ten years.

On the study overall, not on this receptor specifically: More public clonotypes were shared among persistent patients (under 3,000) than among newly diagnosed patients (approximately 930). Peripheral blood alone was examined, since thyroid tissue, which constituted the primary lesion, could not be accessed. The authors noted that the small sample size was a limitation that may lower accuracy. Preferential use of TRBV28, TRBJ1-2 and TRBJ2-5 was observed in persistent disease, whereas TRBV20-1 and TRBJ2-1 were favored in newly diagnosed disease. Compared with newly diagnosed patients, patients with persistent Graves' disease had lower TCR Shannon entropy and fewer highly expanded clones, which suggests clonal expansion. Only the TCR beta chain was sequenced and analyzed.

Receptors were amplified or captured by multiplex PCR. TCRdb lists the instrument as Illumina HiSeq 4000. TCR beta libraries were built with iRepertoire HTBI primers and Arm-PCR amplification of CDR3 regions. PCR products were gel purified before sequencing. Regarding the original processing steps: Gene usage analysis of CDR3 amino acid clonotypes relied on the 60 or so TRBV and 14 TRBJ segments identified across samples. COPE and FqMerger were used to merge the filtered high-quality paired reads into contigs. BLAST was used to align contigs to the IMGT TRBV, TRBD and TRBJ reference genes, and CDR3 was defined following IMGT. Any clonotype with a frequency above 0.1% was counted as a highly expanded clone. Repertoire diversity was measured by Shannon entropy, and V-J evenness by the Gini coefficient. A clonotype found in more than one individual was treated as public. TCRdb applied fastp at Q25 and MiXCR to the public reads, then kept only in-frame beta chains. A single entry per CDR3 protein holds the most common genes and DNA from its merged rows. TCRdb's processing, not the authors', yielded these V and J calls. This sample lists about 660,000 distinct CDR3 sequences; about 30% were detected once. 42% of the sample lies in the top ten.

As for this clonotype: The specificity of this receptor is unknown. No qualities accompany the bases; no much larger clone lies one base away.

The time point label corresponds to: persistent/refractory GD, antithyroid drugs over 5 years with positive TRAb. For both TCR sequencing and RNA sequencing, RNA was extracted from PBMCs using TRIzol. The diagnosis of Graves' disease followed American Thyroid Association guidelines. Patients were recruited from an endocrinology department in Xi'an, China. Each patient gave about 10 milliliters of peripheral blood, collected in an EDTA anticoagulant tube. Ficoll Paque Plus density gradient separation was used to isolate PBMCs, and no additional T cell sorting was done. An Agilent 2100 Bioanalyzer and agarose gel were used to check RNA quality, and a NanoDrop 2000 was used to measure RNA concentration. The CDR3, from cysteine to phenylalanine, totals 15 residues. The DNA shown is the 45-base CDR3, in frame from base 1. Based on the germline V gene (reference sequence), the CDR1 and CDR2 sequences are SEHNR and FQNEAQ. V sheds 5 bases and J sheds 3 bases, leaving 16 bases between their ends.

The sequence links TRBV7-9 to TRBJ1-1; possibly the D gene is TRBD1, per 5 matching bases. This receptor was taken from a female donor with Graves disease. Sequencing was performed on peripheral blood mononuclear cells (PBMCs), taken when the disease was refractory, from a patient treated with antithyroid drugs. In nucleotide form, the sequence is TGTGCCAGCAGCGATACAGGCCGCGGGGACACTGAAGCTTTCTTT. Its protein is CASSDTGRGDTEAFF.